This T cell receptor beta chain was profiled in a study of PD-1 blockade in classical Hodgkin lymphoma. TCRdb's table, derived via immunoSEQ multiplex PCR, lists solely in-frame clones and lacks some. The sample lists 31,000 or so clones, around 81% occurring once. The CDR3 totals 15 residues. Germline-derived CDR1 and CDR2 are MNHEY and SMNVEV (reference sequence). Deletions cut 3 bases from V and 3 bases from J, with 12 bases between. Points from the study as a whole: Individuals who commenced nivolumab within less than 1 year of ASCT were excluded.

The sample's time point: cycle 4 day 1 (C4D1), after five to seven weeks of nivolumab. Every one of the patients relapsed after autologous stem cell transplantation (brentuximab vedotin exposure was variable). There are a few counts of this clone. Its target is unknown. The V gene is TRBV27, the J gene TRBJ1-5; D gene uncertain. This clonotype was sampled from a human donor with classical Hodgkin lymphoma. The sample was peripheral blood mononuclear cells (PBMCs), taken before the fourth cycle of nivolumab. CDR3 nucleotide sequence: TGTGCCAGCAGTTTGGCCCACGGCCACAATCAGCCCCAGCATTTT. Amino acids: CASSLAHGHNQPQHF.